The 14 T cell receptor beta chains in this list originate from one sample, sequenced in a study of cytomegalovirus exposure and HLA in healthy donors. PCR employed 60 Vbeta and 13 Jbeta primers. Data came from immunoSEQ multiplex PCR; TCRdb stores just in-frame clones and leaves some out. Recorded for this sample: under 200,000 clones. The material sequenced was PBMCs. These TCRs come from a young man in good health and CMV-seronegative.

This chain connects TRBV7-2 to TRBJ1-1; TRBD1 matches 8 bases. V lost 4 bases to trimming and J lost 6 bases; unmatched junction nucleotides: 4. CDR1 and CDR2 (germline): SGHTA, FQGNSA. This CDR3 region has 13 residues. CDR3 DNA sequence: TGTGCCAGCAGCTCCGACAGGGGAGCTGAAGCTTTCTTT. Amino acid sequence: CASSSDRGAEAFF.

The chain joins TRBV5-1 to TRBJ2-1, with 13 bases lining up with TRBD2. CDR1 and CDR2 from the germline V gene are SGHRS and YFSETQ. The length of the CDR3 is 17 residues. V lost 4 bases to trimming and J lost 2 bases; unmatched junction nucleotides: 6. The DNA of the CDR3 is TGCGCCAGCAGCCCGGGACTAGCGGGGCCGACCTACAATGAGCAGTTCTTC. It yields the protein CASSPGLAGPTYNEQFF. The full variable domain, with the rest looked up from reference TRBV5-1 and TRBJ2-1, is KAGVTQTPRYLIKTRGQQVTLSCSPISGHRSVSWYQQTPGQGLQFLFEYFSETQRNKGNFPGRFSGRQFSNSRSEMNVSTLELGDSALYLCASSPGLAGPTYNEQFFGPGTRLTVL.

The genes are TRBV18 and TRBJ1-2; tentatively, D is TRBD1 (6 bases). The CDR3 totals 15 residues. The V end was cut by 6 bases, the J end by 0 bases, with 14 bases between. Looked up from germline, CDR1 is KGHSH and CDR2 is LQKENI. CDR3 protein: CASSEDRSTNYGYTF. In DNA, the CDR3 is TGTGCCAGCTCGGAAGACAGGAGCACTAACTATGGCTACACCTTC.

The J gene is TRBJ2-2, the V gene TRBV28; 7 bases line up with TRBD2. Per germline, CDR1 MDHEN and CDR2 SYDVKM. The CDR3 totals 16 residues. The V segment lost 2 bases and the J segment 0 bases; nucleotides outside the gene matches: 3. The CDR3, as DNA: TGTGCCAGCAGTTTAATAGGACTAGCGAACACCGGGGAGCTGTTTTTT. Translated: CASSLIGLANTGELFF.

The chain joins TRBV5-1 to TRBJ2-1, with 12 bases aligning to TRBD2. In germline, CDR1 is SGHRS, CDR2 YFSETQ. Trimming at V came to 4 bases and at J to 7 bases, leaving 12 bases not matched to a gene. The CDR3 is 17 amino acids. As DNA, the CDR3 is TGCGCCAGCAGCACCCTACCGACTAGCGGGAGTCGGAATGAGCAGTTCTTC. It specifies CASSTLPTSGSRNEQFF.

The V and J genes are TRBV27 and TRBJ2-7, with 15 bases fitting TRBD2. Trimming cost V 2 bases and J 3 bases; bases outside gene matches: 8. Germline V gene data show CDR1 as MNHEY and CDR2 as SMNVEV (reference sequence). The CDR3 has 18 residues. CDR3 sequence: CASSLGGLAGGPGYEQYF. CDR3 in DNA: TGTGCCAGCAGTTTAGGAGGACTAGCGGGAGGGCCTGGCTACGAGCAGTACTTC.

J is TRBJ2-7 and V is TRBV7-2; 9 bases agree with TRBD2. Germline CDR1 is SGHTA and CDR2 is FQGNSA. The junction had 7 bases not matched to a gene; V was cut back by 2 bases and J by 5 bases. The CDR3 totals 15 residues. The CDR3 nucleotides read TGTGCCAGCAGCTTATCGGTAGCGGGAGCCGACGAGCAGTACTTC. Its translation is CASSLSVAGADEQYF.

The rearrangement joins TRBV19 to TRBJ2-5; 12 bases are shared with TRBD2. The tail of the sequence fits TRBJ2-7 better, so the J call may be wrong. Germline loops: CDR1 LNHDA, CDR2 SQIVND (reference sequence). The CDR3 has 16 residues. The DNA for the CDR3 is TGTGCCAGTAGTTTAAGGACTAGCGGGAACTCCTACGAGCAGTACTTC. It encodes CASSLRTSGNSYEQYF.

The V call is TRBV6-1, the J call TRBJ1-3; 8 bases fit TRBD1. The CDR3 sequence is 18 residues long. Germline CDR1 and CDR2: MNHNS and SASEGT. J was trimmed by 5 bases and V by 2 bases; bases with no gene match: 14. CDR3 sequence reads: CASSESPYHGQGRNTIYF. The CDR3 DNA reads as TGTGCCAGCAGTGAATCCCCTTATCACGGACAGGGAAGAAACACCATATATTTT.

The rearrangement uses TRBV28 and TRBJ2-5, with D unresolved. The J call is in doubt because the DNA end fits TRBJ2-7 better. The CDR3 runs 11 residues. Germline V gene lookup returns CDR1 MDHEN and CDR2 SYDVKM. CDR3 residues: CASSYSYEQYF. The CDR3 nucleotides read TGTGCCAGCAGTTATAGCTACGAGCAGTACTTC.

CDR3 DNA: TGTGCCAGCAGCTTGGGAGGATCTGGGGCCAACGTCCTGACTTTC. This gives the protein CASSLGGSGANVLTF. The rearrangement links TRBV7-8 to TRBJ2-6; D is perhaps TRBD2 (6 bases). The CDR3 is 15 residues long. Trimming left V 3 bases short and J 1 base short, with 7 bases between. CDR1 is SGHVS and CDR2 is FQNEAQ in the germline V gene. Full variable domain (remainder filled in from reference TRBV7-8 and TRBJ2-6): GAGVSQSPRYKVAKRGQDVALRCDPISGHVSLFWYQQALGQGPEFLTYFQNEAQLDKSGLPSDRFFAERPEGSVSTLKIQRTQQEDSAVYLCASSLGGSGANVLTFGAGSRLTVL.

The CDR3 reads CASSKSPGKLFF. In nucleotides, the CDR3 is TGTGCCAGTAGTAAAAGCCCAGGGAAACTGTTTTTT. The rearrangement uses TRBV19 and TRBJ1-4; a weak D match, TRBD1 (5 bases). The CDR3 is 12 amino acids. The germline V gene encodes CDR1 LNHDA and CDR2 SQIVND (reference sequence). The V end lost 4 bases, the J end lost 11 bases, and 11 bases lay between the germline ends. Supplemented by reference TRBV19 and TRBJ1-4, the full variable domain reads DGGITQSPKYLFRKEGQNVTLSCEQNLNHDAMYWYRQDPGQGLRLIYYSQIVNDFQKGDIAEGYSVSREKKESFPLTVTSAQKNPTAFYLCASSKSPGKLFFGSGTQLSVL.

The V call is TRBV12-5, the J call TRBJ2-1, with 10 bases identical to TRBD2. V was pared by 1 base and J by 3 bases, with 6 bases of the junction left unmatched. CDR1 LGHNT and CDR2 FRNRAP come from the germline V gene. This CDR3 comprises 17 residues. The CDR3 nucleotides are TGTGCTAGTGGTTTGGGAGCGGGAGGGCCAGTCTACAATGAGCAGTTCTTC. Its translation: CASGLGAGGPVYNEQFF. The whole variable domain, remainder taken from reference TRBV12-5 and TRBJ2-1, is DARVTQTPRHKVTEMGQEVTMRCQPILGHNTVFWYRQTMMQGLELLAYFRNRAPLDDSGMPKDRFSAEMPDATLATLKIQPSEPRDSAVYFCASGLGAGGPVYNEQFFGPGTRLTVL.

V gene TRBV5-4 combines with J gene TRBJ2-7; TRBD2 matches 11 bases. CDR1 and CDR2 from the germline V gene are SGHNT and YYREEE (reference sequence). With V trimmed by 2 bases and J by 6 bases, 10 bases remained unmatched. The CDR3 has 16 residues. This CDR3 is CASSFGTSGGEGEQYF. CDR3 coding DNA: TGTGCCAGCAGCTTTGGGACTAGCGGTGGGGAAGGCGAGCAGTACTTC.